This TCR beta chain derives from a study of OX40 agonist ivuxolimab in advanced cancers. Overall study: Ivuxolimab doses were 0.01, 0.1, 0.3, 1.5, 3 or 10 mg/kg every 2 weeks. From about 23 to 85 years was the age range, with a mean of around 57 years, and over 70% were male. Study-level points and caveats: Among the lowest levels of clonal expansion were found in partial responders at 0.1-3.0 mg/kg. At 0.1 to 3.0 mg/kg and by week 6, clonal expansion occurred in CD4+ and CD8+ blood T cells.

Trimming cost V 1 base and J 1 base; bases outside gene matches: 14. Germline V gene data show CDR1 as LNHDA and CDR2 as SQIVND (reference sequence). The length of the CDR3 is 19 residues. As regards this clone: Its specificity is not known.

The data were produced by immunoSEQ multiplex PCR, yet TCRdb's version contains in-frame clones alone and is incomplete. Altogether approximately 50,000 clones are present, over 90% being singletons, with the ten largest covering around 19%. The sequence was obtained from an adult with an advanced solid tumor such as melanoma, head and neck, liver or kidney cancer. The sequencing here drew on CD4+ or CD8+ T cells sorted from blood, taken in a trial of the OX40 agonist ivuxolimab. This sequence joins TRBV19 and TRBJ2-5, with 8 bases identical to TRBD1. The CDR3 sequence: CASSIGGTGTGHFQETQYF. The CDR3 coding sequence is TGTGCCAGTAGTATAGGGGGTACCGGGACAGGACATTTCCAAGAGACCCAGTACTTC.